A selection of T cell receptor beta chains follows, all from one sample in a study of blood T cell repertoires in COVID-19. This table comes from immunoSEQ multiplex PCR, and its TCRdb copy is limited to in-frame clones, with some not included. The table includes 150,000 to 200,000 clones, 70% to 90% detected once. The sample was peripheral blood. The receptors were gathered from a man between 60 and 75 years old with COVID-19, enrolled during active disease. The CDR3 runs from the conserved cysteine through the conserved F or W. Fields, in order: V gene, clone size, D gene, J gene, CDR3 protein, CDR3 DNA. The D gene is left open where the match is weak. The size entry is marked missing in some rows and otherwise reads once, few, many or a size class.

TRBV28	few	TRBD2	TRBJ2-7	CASSSRLAGGLREQYF	TGTGCCAGCAGTTCAAGACTAGCGGGGGGACTTCGGGAGCAGTACTTC
TRBV7-6	.	TRBD1	TRBJ2-3	CASSGTGTGAKVDTQYF	TGTGCCAGCAGCGGAACCGGGACAGGGGCCAAAGTAGATACGCAGTATTTT
TRBV10-3	.	.	TRBJ1-6	CAISESSGPYNSPLHF	TGTGCCATCAGTGAGTCGTCAGGTCCATATAATTCACCCCTCCACTTT
TRBV28	.	.	TRBJ2-7	CASSFRRGAFSSYEQYF	TGTGCCAGCAGTTTCCGCAGGGGCGCCTTCTCATCCTACGAGCAGTACTTC
TRBV28	.	.	TRBJ1-2	CASSLFNSGGYTF	TGTGCCAGCAGTTTATTCAACAGCGGTGGCTACACCTTC
TRBV9	.	TRBD1	TRBJ1-1	CASSVAGQGNTEAFF	TGTGCCAGCAGCGTAGCTGGACAGGGAAACACTGAAGCTTTCTTT
TRBV6-1	.	.	TRBJ2-2	CASSESVVGELFF	TGTGCCAGCAGTGAGAGTGTCGTCGGGGAGCTGTTTTTT
TRBV29-1	.	.	TRBJ2-1	CSVGPSSYNEQFF	TGCAGCGTTGGGCCAAGCTCCTACAATGAGCAGTTCTTC
TRBV19	.	.	TRBJ2-1	CASIKRRTINNEQFF	TGTGCCAGTATAAAAAGGAGGACTATCAACAATGAGCAGTTCTTC
TRBV19	few	TRBD1	TRBJ1-5	CASSIRQGVDQPQHF	TGTGCCAGTAGTATCCGACAGGGGGTGGATCAGCCCCAGCATTTT
TRBV5-4	.	.	TRBJ1-2	CASSRDRTLNYGYTF	TGTGCCAGCAGTCGCGACAGAACCCTTAACTATGGCTACACCTTC
TRBV5-1	few	.	TRBJ1-3	CASSLMGLTSGNTIYF	TGCGCCAGCAGCTTAATGGGCCTAACCTCTGGAAACACCATATATTTT
TRBV5-1	once	.	TRBJ2-5	CASSLALETQYF	TGCGCCAGCAGCCTGGCACTGGAGACCCAGTACTTC
TRBV11-3	.	.	TRBJ2-3	CASSSENSTGTQYF	TGTGCCAGCAGCTCAGAGAACAGCACTGGTACGCAGTATTTT
TRBV6-5	.	TRBD1	TRBJ2-5	CASSLLDRGETQYF	TGTGCCAGCAGTCTATTGGACAGGGGGGAGACCCAGTACTTC
TRBV14	.	.	TRBJ1-2	CASSQDPRGRGVNYGYTF	TGTGCCAGCAGCCAAGACCCCAGGGGCCGCGGAGTTAACTATGGCTACACCTTC
TRBV19	.	TRBD1	TRBJ2-7	CASRYRGSYEQYF	TGTGCCAGCAGATACAGGGGGTCCTACGAGCAGTACTTC
TRBV18	.	TRBD1	TRBJ1-2	CASSPDRDYGYTF	TGTGCCAGCTCCCCGGACAGGGACTATGGCTACACCTTC
TRBV28	.	TRBD2	TRBJ2-1	CASNTISGGPRSEFF	TGTGCCAGCAACACCATTAGCGGGGGGCCTCGGTCCGAGTTCTTC
TRBV30	once	.	TRBJ1-1	CAWVIRGTEAFF	TGTGCCTGGGTAATCAGGGGTACTGAAGCTTTCTTT
TRBV7-2	.	.	TRBJ1-1	CASSYRRGNTEAFF	TGTGCCAGCAGTTACAGGAGGGGGAACACTGAAGCTTTCTTT
TRBV29-1	.	TRBD1	TRBJ1-2	CSGEQGAYGYTF	TGCAGCGGTGAACAGGGGGCCTATGGCTACACCTTC
TRBV28	.	.	TRBJ1-4	CASRITGIREKLFF	TGTGCCAGCAGGATAACAGGGATCCGTGAAAAACTGTTTTTT
TRBV6-6	.	TRBD1	TRBJ2-1	CASKTGYNEQFF	TGTGCCAGCAAGACAGGGTACAATGAGCAGTTCTTC
TRBV6-1	.	.	TRBJ1-5	CASSEVALQGYQPQHF	TGTGCCAGCAGTGAAGTGGCTTTGCAGGGGTATCAGCCCCAGCATTTT
TRBV19	.	TRBD1	TRBJ1-1	CASTPPDRVSAEAFF	TGTGCCAGTACACCACCGGACAGGGTATCGGCTGAAGCTTTCTTT
TRBV6-5	.	TRBD1	TRBJ2-7	CASRFDRDILYF	TGTGCCAGCAGATTCGACAGGGATATTTTGTACTTC
TRBV5-1	.	TRBD1	TRBJ1-3	CASSSTGGNTGNTIYF	TGCGCCAGCAGCTCTACAGGGGGCAATACTGGAAACACCATATATTTT
TRBV7-8	.	.	TRBJ1-2	CASSLVPDRILYGYTF	TGTGCCAGCAGCTTAGTACCTGACAGAATCCTCTATGGCTACACCTTC
TRBV7-2	.	.	TRBJ1-5	CASSPLLITGGNQPQHF	TGTGCCAGCAGCCCCCTTTTGATCACGGGGGGCAATCAGCCCCAGCATTTT
TRBV7-2	.	TRBD1	TRBJ2-3	CASTEQGAQGTDTQYF	TGTGCCAGCACCGAACAGGGGGCGCAGGGCACAGATACGCAGTATTTT
TRBV24-1	.	TRBD1	TRBJ2-3	CATSDPDRGGDTQYF	TGTGCCACCAGTGACCCGGACAGGGGCGGAGATACGCAGTATTTT
TRBV6-5	.	.	TRBJ1-2	CASSYSRTVYGYTF	TGTGCCAGCAGTTACTCGAGGACAGTTTATGGCTACACCTTC
TRBV6-2/TRBV6-3	few	TRBD1	TRBJ2-7	CASSYPKTGGAYEQYF	TGTGCCAGCAGTTACCCCAAGACAGGGGGAGCCTACGAGCAGTACTTC
TRBV11-2	few	TRBD2	TRBJ2-5	CASSLGKTSGGPQETQYF	TGTGCCAGCAGCTTAGGGAAGACTAGCGGGGGGCCTCAAGAGACCCAGTACTTC
TRBV3-1/TRBV3-2	.	.	TRBJ1-2	CASSQERGSGYTF	TGTGCCAGCAGCCAAGAAAGGGGTAGTGGCTACACCTTC
TRBV2	.	TRBD2	TRBJ2-5	CASSLRTSGKETQYF	TGTGCCAGCAGTCTGAGGACTAGCGGTAAAGAGACCCAGTACTTC
TRBV7-9	.	TRBD1	TRBJ1-1	CASSSPGQANTEAFF	TGTGCCAGCAGCTCCCCCGGACAGGCGAACACTGAAGCTTTCTTT
TRBV5-1	once	TRBD1	TRBJ2-7	CASNQGQQSYEQYF	TGCGCCAGCAATCAGGGACAGCAGTCCTACGAGCAGTACTTC
TRBV7-9	once	.	TRBJ1-1	CASSPAGIRNTEAFF	TGTGCCAGCAGCCCCGCGGGGATCCGGAACACTGAAGCTTTCTTT
TRBV24-1	.	TRBD1	TRBJ2-5	CATNDRGQETQYF	TGTGCCACGAATGACAGGGGGCAAGAGACCCAGTACTTC
TRBV19	once	TRBD1	TRBJ2-5	CASSSDRDKETQYF	TGTGCCAGTAGTTCCGACAGGGATAAAGAGACCCAGTACTTC
TRBV7-6	.	.	TRBJ2-7	CASSPGLGEQYF	TGTGCCAGCAGTCCAGGACTTGGGGAGCAGTACTTC
TRBV19	.	TRBD1	TRBJ1-2	CASNPGQGSYGYTF	TGTGCCAGTAACCCGGGACAGGGGAGCTATGGCTACACCTTC
TRBV11-2	.	TRBD1	TRBJ2-5	CASSPLSGTGFREVYF	TGTGCCAGCAGCCCCCTCTCCGGGACAGGGTTCCGGGAGGTCTACTTC
TRBV28	.	.	TRBJ2-1	CASSLAGFNNEQFF	TGTGCCAGCAGTTTGGCGGGGTTTAACAATGAGCAGTTCTTC
TRBV27	few	.	TRBJ1-1	CASSQRLPLREAFF	TGTGCCAGCAGTCAAAGACTGCCCCTGAGGGAAGCTTTCTTT
TRBV4-3	.	.	TRBJ2-1	CASSQGRGNEQFF	TGCGCCAGCAGCCAAGGCAGGGGAAATGAGCAGTTCTTC
TRBV28	.	.	TRBJ1-5	CASSLGDGGGNQPQHF	TGTGCCAGCAGTTTGGGGGACGGGGGGGGCAATCAGCCCCAGCATTTT
TRBV6-2/TRBV6-3	.	TRBD2	TRBJ2-3	CASSYIPSGSYDTQYF	TGTGCCAGCAGTTACATCCCCAGCGGGAGTTACGATACGCAGTATTTT
TRBV28	.	TRBD1	TRBJ1-5	CASSQTGGTDQPQHF	TGTGCCAGCAGCCAGACAGGGGGCACTGATCAGCCCCAGCATTTT
TRBV25-1	.	TRBD2	TRBJ2-7	CASSEGGLVYEQYF	TGTGCCAGCAGTGAAGGGGGACTAGTCTACGAGCAGTACTTC
TRBV7-2	.	.	TRBJ1-1	CASSYGQNTEAFF	TGTGCCAGCAGCTACGGACAGAACACTGAAGCTTTCTTT
TRBV3-1/TRBV3-2	.	TRBD2	TRBJ2-5	CAATRGGQETQYF	TGTGCCGCGACCCGGGGGGGCCAAGAGACCCAGTACTTC